This T cell receptor beta chain was identified in a study of identical twins. This clonotype was picked up a small number of times. TCRdb re-called the 5' RACE reads through MiXCR, storing one row per CDR3 protein. Of fewer than 650,000 distinct CDR3 sequences listed, 7.5% to 10% were seen once; the top ten hold roughly 3%. Trimming took 2 bases from V and 4 from J; bases not matched to a gene: 10. Looked up from germline, CDR1 is DFQATT and CDR2 is SNEGSKA (reference sequence). There are 17 residues in the CDR3. This sample also appeared in a second study, on yellow fever vaccine responses in identical twins.

The source is a woman aged 18-30 years in good health. The V gene is TRBV20-1, the J gene TRBJ2-1; 11 bases match TRBD1. The specimen was PBMCs. The CDR3 region is CSARITTGTGGYNEQFF. The DNA for the CDR3 is TGCAGTGCTAGAATTACTACCGGGACAGGGGGATACAATGAGCAGTTCTTC.